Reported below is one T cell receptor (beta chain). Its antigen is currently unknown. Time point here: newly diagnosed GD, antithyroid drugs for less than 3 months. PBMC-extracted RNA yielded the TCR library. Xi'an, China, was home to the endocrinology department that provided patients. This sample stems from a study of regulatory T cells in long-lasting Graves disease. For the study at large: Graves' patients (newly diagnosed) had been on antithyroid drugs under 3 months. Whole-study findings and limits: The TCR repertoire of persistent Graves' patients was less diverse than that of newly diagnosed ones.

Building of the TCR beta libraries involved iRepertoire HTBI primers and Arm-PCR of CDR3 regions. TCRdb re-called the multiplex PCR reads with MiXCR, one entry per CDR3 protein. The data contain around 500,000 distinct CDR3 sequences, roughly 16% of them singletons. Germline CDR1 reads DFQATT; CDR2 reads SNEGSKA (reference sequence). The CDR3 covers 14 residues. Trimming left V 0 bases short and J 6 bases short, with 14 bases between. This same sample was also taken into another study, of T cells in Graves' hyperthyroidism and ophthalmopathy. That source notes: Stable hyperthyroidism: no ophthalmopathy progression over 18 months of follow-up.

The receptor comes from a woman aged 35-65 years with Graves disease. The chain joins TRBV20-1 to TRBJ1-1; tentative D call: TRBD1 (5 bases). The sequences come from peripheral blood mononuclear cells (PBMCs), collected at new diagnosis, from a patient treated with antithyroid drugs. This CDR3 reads CSAREGGAVSEAFF. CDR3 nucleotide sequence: TGCAGTGCTAGAGAAGGTGGGGCAGTTTCTGAAGCTTTCTTT.